This TCR beta chain originates from a study of cytotoxic CD8 clonotypes in ibrutinib-treated CLL. As for the study in general: Partial responders 24, complete 2; roughly 12 progressed and some 14 stayed in remission by median 68 months.

Germline-derived CDR1 and CDR2 are LNHDA and SQIVND (reference sequence). V shed 7 bases and J shed 10 bases, with 17 bases lying between them. CDR3 size: 13 residues. Points on this clone: Antigen unknown.

Overall study findings and caveats: Public clonotypes were rare and shrank or held steady on treatment. Upon ibrutinib response clonality rose, and upon progression it fell back toward baseline.

The data were produced by immunoSEQ multiplex PCR, yet TCRdb's version contains in-frame clones alone and is incomplete. The data hold about 200,000 clones, with roughly 65% observed a single time. This material consisted of PBMCs, taken after 12 months of ibrutinib treatment. The J gene is TRBJ2-1, the V gene TRBV19; possibly TRBD2 for D (6 bases). The TCR was taken from a human donor with chronic lymphocytic leukemia. The CDR3 DNA reads TGTGCCAGTAACCCGGGAGTAACGCGGGAGCAGTTCTTC. This encodes CASNPGVTREQFF.